In its sample, the clone carrying this T cell receptor (beta chain) was seen once. Its specificity is unknown. This sample stems from a study of T cell responses to AZD1222 COVID-19 vaccine. The repertoire was sequenced with immunoSEQ multiplex PCR; TCRdb's copy has only in-frame clones and lacks some. Among roughly 150,000 clones, about 92% were seen once, and the ten largest hold 5% to 6.5%. Second-dose groups at about 4 or about 12 weeks were pooled. Whole-study findings and limits: White British ancestry dominated among donors, who included more females, and clonal diversity was possibly underestimated. Rises in breadth and depth of Spike-specific TCRs came after two AZD1222 doses. Repertoires in all cases were sampled only once the peak T cell response had passed.

This receptor was identified in an adult who received the AZD1222 COVID-19 vaccine. This sample comprised peripheral blood, obtained 28 days after the second AZD1222 dose.

Written as DNA, the CDR3 is TGTGCCGGGGGGCGAGATCGTCAGGATACCGGGGAGCTGTTTTTT. Protein: CAGGRDRQDTGELFF. The chain recombines TRBV7-9 with TRBJ2-2, with D perhaps assigned TRBD1 or TRBD2 (6 bases each). The germline CDR1 and CDR2 sequences are SEHNR and FQNEAQ (reference sequence). The CDR3 spans 15 residues. Trimming shortened V by 11 bases and J by 5 bases, and 21 bases separated the two germline ends.